This T cell receptor beta chain comes out of a study of T-cell reconstitution after alpha-beta-depleted transplantation in children. Unique molecular identifiers were incorporated into the prepared TCRbeta library. TCRdb reprocessed the PCR reads via MiXCR and lists one record per CDR3 protein. Among some 200,000 distinct CDR3 sequences listed, over 5.5% were seen once. Germline V lookup: CDR1 LGHNA, CDR2 YSLEER. The CDR3 runs to 14 residues. V shed 0 bases and J shed 3 bases, with 9 bases lying between them. This clonotype was detected only a few times. The clonotype comes from a human donor who donated a stem cell graft to a child with Wiskott-Aldrich syndrome. The material was PBMCs from the stem cell graft donor, obtained from the stem cell graft. V is TRBV4-3 and J is TRBJ2-7; D is undetermined. The CDR3 sequence is CASSQELGNYEQYF. CDR3 in DNA: TGCGCCAGCAGCCAAGAACTGGGAAACTACGAGCAGTACTTC.